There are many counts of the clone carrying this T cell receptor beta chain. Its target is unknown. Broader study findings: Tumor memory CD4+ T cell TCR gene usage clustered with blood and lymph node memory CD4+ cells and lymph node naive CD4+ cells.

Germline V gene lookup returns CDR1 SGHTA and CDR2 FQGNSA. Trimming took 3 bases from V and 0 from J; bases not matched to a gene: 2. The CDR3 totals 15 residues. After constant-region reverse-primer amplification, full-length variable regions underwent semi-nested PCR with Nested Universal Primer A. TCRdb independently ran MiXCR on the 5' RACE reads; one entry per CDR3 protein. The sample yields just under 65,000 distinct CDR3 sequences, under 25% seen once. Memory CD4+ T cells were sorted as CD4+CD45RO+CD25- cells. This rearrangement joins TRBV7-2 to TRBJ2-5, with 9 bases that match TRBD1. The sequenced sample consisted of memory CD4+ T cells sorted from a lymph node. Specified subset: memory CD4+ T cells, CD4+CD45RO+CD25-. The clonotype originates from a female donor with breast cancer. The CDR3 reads CASSLDRGYQETQYF. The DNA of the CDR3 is TGTGCCAGCAGCTTGGACAGGGGATACCAAGAGACCCAGTACTTC.